This T cell receptor (beta chain) was retrieved from a study of monozygotic twins with inflammatory bowel disease. General observations from the study: Patients with IBD had less TCRbeta diversity (inverse Simpson) than their healthy co-twins. Patient repertoire variability may have increased through differing immunosuppressive treatments.

This CDR3 contains 16 residues. Germline assignment: CDR1 SGHRS and CDR2 YFSETQ. With respect to this clonotype: What it binds is not known.

TCRdb re-analyzed the 5' RACE reads; it lists each CDR3 protein once, without DNA. The ten most abundant clones cover about 2.5% of a sample with approximately 380,000 distinct CDR3 sequences. Material: blood. J is TRBJ2-1 and V is TRBV5-1; absent DNA, TCRdb's TRBD2 call cannot be checked. The receptor's source is a human donor with ulcerative colitis or Crohn's disease, or a healthy co-twin of an affected twin (not recorded which). CDR3 amino acids: CASSLPGGVSGDEQFF.